This TCR beta chain was recovered during a study of blood T cell repertoires in COVID-19. This CDR3 region has 12 residues. V was pared by 6 bases and J by 7 bases, with 9 bases between. Per the study methods: From reference gene primer amplification, estimates of nucleated cell counts were derived. Repertoires were generated with immunoSEQ multiplex PCR, while TCRdb's copy carries only in-frame clones and drops some. V and J calls and clone size are those listed in that table; D and trimming were worked out from the DNA. The sample records 150,000 to 200,000 clones, around 85% being singletons. The receptor comes from a man between 60 and 70 years old with active or convalescent COVID-19. Material for sequencing was peripheral blood. The chain joins TRBV12-3 or TRBV12-4 to TRBJ1-4, with D possibly matching TRBD1 (6 bases). CDR3: CASSPGVEKLFF. Here the CDR3 DNA reads TGTGCCAGCAGCCCAGGGGTTGAAAAACTGTTTTTT.